These 31 T cell receptor beta chains were all obtained from the same sample, sequenced in a study of T cell changes during pregnancy in multiple sclerosis. The table came from immunoSEQ multiplex PCR; TCRdb's copy has only in-frame clones and leaves some out. The sample includes roughly 35,000 clones, 85% to 90% of them seen just once. This material consisted of CD8+ T cells from peripheral blood mononuclear cells, taken after pregnancy. The origin of the receptors is a female donor with multiple sclerosis, enrolled in a pregnancy study.

The chain uses TRBV30 and TRBJ2-1; D is perhaps TRBD1 (5 bases). This CDR3 is 14 amino acids long. The germline CDR1 and CDR2 sequences are GTSNPN and SVGIG (reference sequence). The V gene lost 3 bases and the J gene lost 2 bases, with 11 bases spanning the gap. The CDR3 DNA reads as TGTGCCTGGAGCCCAGGGCCCACCTACAATGAGCAGTTCTTC. Its protein is CAWSPGPTYNEQFF.

This clone was found a few times. V and J are TRBV5-6 and TRBJ1-5; D not resolved. The CDR3 extends over 13 amino acids. The ends were cut back, 4 bases at V and 0 bases at J, with 5 bases in the middle. Germline lookup yields CDR1 SGHDT and CDR2 YYEEEE. The CDR3 DNA sequence: TGTGCCAGCAGCATAAATAGCAATCAGCCCCAGCATTTT. Translation: CASSINSNQPQHF.

The chain carries TRBV9 and TRBJ2-7; unclear D gene. The CDR3 length is 15 residues. The V and J ends lost 0 bases and 0 bases respectively, with 10 bases between them. CDR1 and CDR2 from the germline V gene are SGDLS and YYNGEE. CDR3 nucleotides: TGTGCCAGCAGCGTAGGGGCAGCTTACTCCTACGAGCAGTACTTC. Its protein is CASSVGAAYSYEQYF. The variable domain in full, with the rest retrieved from reference TRBV9 and TRBJ2-7, is DSGVTQTPKHLITATGQRVTLRCSPRSGDLSVYWYQQSLDQGLQFLIQYYNGEERAKGNILERFSAQQFPDLHSELNLSSLELGDSALYFCASSVGAAYSYEQYFGPGTRLTVT.

The chain uses TRBV30 and TRBJ1-2; 9 nucleotides line up with TRBD1. V gave up 4 bases and J gave up 6 bases; unmatched junction bases: 9. The V gene's germline CDR1 is GTSNPN and CDR2 SVGIG (reference sequence). CDR3 length equals 14 residues. DNA for the CDR3: TGTGCCTGGATTCGGACAGGGGTAGATAATGGCTACACCTTC. Amino acids: CAWIRTGVDNGYTF.

This clone has a single count. J is TRBJ1-2 and V is TRBV25-1, with 11 bases aligning to TRBD1. V gave up 4 bases and J gave up 7 bases; unmatched junction bases: 8. This CDR3 spans 15 amino acids. The germline V gene has CDR1 MGHDK and CDR2 SYGVNS. The CDR3 DNA follows: TGTGCCAGCAGTGCGCCCGGGACAGGGGGTGGTGGCTACACCTTC. Translating gives CASSAPGTGGGGYTF.

The chain combines TRBV27 with TRBJ2-3; possibly TRBD1 for D (5 bases). V lost 3 bases, J lost 3 bases, and 10 bases lay in between. The germline CDR1 and CDR2 sequences are MNHEY and SMNVEV (reference sequence). This CDR3 spans 14 amino acids. The CDR3 region has the DNA TGTGCCAGCAGTTTGAGTAGGGGTACAGATACGCAGTATTTT. This encodes CASSLSRGTDTQYF.

V usage is TRBV29-1 and J usage is TRBJ1-1, with D possibly TRBD1 on 5 matching bases. The ends were cut back, 6 bases at V and 1 base at J, with 18 bases in the middle. This CDR3 contains 15 residues. The germline V gene encodes CDR1 SQVTM and CDR2 ANQGSEA. CDR3 in amino acids: CSVPPVGGRNTEAFF. The CDR3 coding sequence is TGCAGCGTCCCCCCTGTGGGGGGACGGAACACTGAAGCTTTCTTT.

V is TRBV29-1 and J is TRBJ2-7, with D hard to call. This CDR3 has 12 amino acids. The V end was cut by 3 bases, the J end by 3 bases, with 9 bases between. The germline V gene encodes CDR1 SQVTM and CDR2 ANQGSEA. The CDR3, as DNA: TGCAGCGTTGAGGTTGCGAGCTACGAGCAGTACTTC. Residues: CSVEVASYEQYF.

This clone came up once. This could be a read error, since a much larger clone is one nucleotide away. This rearrangement joins TRBV4-2 to TRBJ2-5; 8 bases match TRBD2. The germline gives CDR1 LGHNA, CDR2 YNFKEQ. CDR3 size: 15 residues. Trimming took 0 bases from V and 1 from J; bases not matched to a gene: 1. The CDR3 bases are TGTGCCAGCAGCCAAGATCGGGGGGGCCAAGAGACCCAGTACTTC. Encoded protein: CASSQDRGGQETQYF.

The chain couples TRBV9 to TRBJ1-2, with D maybe TRBD1 (5 bases). The CDR3 is 16 residues long. CDR1 is SGDLS, CDR2 YYNGEE, per germline. Between the trimmed V and J ends, which lost 4 bases and 5 bases, there was a span of 21 bases. The CDR3 DNA reads as TGTGCCAGCAGCTCCACCGGGGGGAAGTCTCGATATGGCTACACCTTC. Its translation: CASSSTGGKSRYGYTF. Full variable domain (missing parts from reference TRBV9 and TRBJ1-2): DSGVTQTPKHLITATGQRVTLRCSPRSGDLSVYWYQQSLDQGLQFLIQYYNGEERAKGNILERFSAQQFPDLHSELNLSSLELGDSALYFCASSSTGGKSRYGYTFGSGTRLTVV.

Written as DNA, the CDR3 is TGTGCCAGCAGCGTAACAGGGGGCGTTCAGTACTTC. It encodes CASSVTGGVQYF. The chain carries TRBV9 and TRBJ2-4; TRBD1 matches 9 bases. The CDR3 is made up of 12 amino acids. CDR1 is SGDLS and CDR2 is YYNGEE in the germline V gene. Losses at the gene ends were 1 base for V and 11 bases for J; bases not matched to a gene: 1. The full variable domain, in which reference TRBV9 and TRBJ2-4 provide the parts outside the CDR3, is DSGVTQTPKHLITATGQRVTLRCSPRSGDLSVYWYQQSLDQGLQFLIQYYNGEERAKGNILERFSAQQFPDLHSELNLSSLELGDSALYFCASSVTGGVQYFGAGTRLSVL.

This chain joins TRBV9 and TRBJ1-2; 11 bases fit TRBD1. Germline loops: CDR1 SGDLS, CDR2 YYNGEE. V lost 6 bases, J lost 4 bases, and 11 bases stayed unmatched. CDR3 length: 16 amino acids. The CDR3 DNA reads TGTGCCAGCACCAGGACAGGGGGCGCGGTGGCCTATGGCTACACCTTC. Its protein is CASTRTGGAVAYGYTF.

The rearrangement joins TRBV7-6 to TRBJ1-5; possibly TRBD1 for D (6 bases). The ends were cut back, 0 bases at V and 7 bases at J, with 16 bases in the middle. This CDR3 comprises 16 residues. Looked up from germline, CDR1 is SGHVS and CDR2 is FNYEAQ. The CDR3: CASSLAAGEPEQPQHF. DNA for the CDR3: TGTGCCAGCAGCTTAGCGGCAGGGGAGCCTGAGCAGCCCCAGCATTTT.

The gene calls are TRBV4-3 and TRBJ1-2, with a weak D call TRBD1 (6 bases). Trimming removed 0 bases at V and 0 bases at J, with 14 bases between. The CDR3 spans 17 residues. CDR1 LGHNA and CDR2 YSLEER come from the germline V gene. Written as DNA, the CDR3 is TGCGCCAGCAGCCAAGATATAGGGACATCCCCTAACTATGGCTACACCTTC. Protein: CASSQDIGTSPNYGYTF.

In this sample, this clone turned up once. The chain couples TRBV6-1 to TRBJ2-5, with 7 positions matching TRBD2. This CDR3 has 14 residues. With 4 bases clipped from V and 2 bases from J, the junction kept 4 bases outside the gene matches. Germline V CDR1 and CDR2: MNHNS, SASEGT. As DNA, the CDR3 is TGTGCCAGCAGTGTTAGCGGGCTTCAAGAGACCCAGTACTTC. Translating it yields CASSVSGLQETQYF.

The CDR3 sequence: CASSEARDSSEAFF. For the CDR3, the DNA is TGTGCCAGCAGTGAAGCGCGGGACAGTTCTGAAGCTTTCTTT. The V call is TRBV2, the J call TRBJ1-1, with 7 bases matching TRBD1. The trim removed 0 bases at V and 6 bases at J, leaving 4 bases unmatched. Per germline, CDR1 SNHLY and CDR2 FYNNEI. The CDR3 is made up of 14 amino acids.

J is TRBJ2-1 and V is TRBV11-2; no firm D call. The CDR3 runs 16 residues. The ends were cut back, 5 bases at V and 0 bases at J, with 14 bases in the middle. From germline, CDR1 is SGHAT and CDR2 FQNNGV. In nucleotides, the CDR3 is TGTGCCAGCAGCGTTCAGGTTCCCAGCTCCTACAATGAGCAGTTCTTC. Translated: CASSVQVPSSYNEQFF.

The chain combines TRBV7-8 with TRBJ2-5; 10 bases fit TRBD2. CDR1 and CDR2 from the germline V gene are SGHVS and FQNEAQ. The CDR3 extends over 17 amino acids. The V gene end was trimmed by 0 bases and the J gene end by 2 bases; junction bases not matched to a gene: 6. Written as DNA, the CDR3 is TGTGCCAGCAGCTTAGCGCCGGTAGCGGGGGGACAAGAGACCCAGTACTTC. It encodes CASSLAPVAGGQETQYF.

This clone was seen just once. The chain combines TRBV9 with TRBJ2-3, with D perhaps TRBD1 (5 bases). Germline V gives CDR1 SGDLS, CDR2 YYNGEE. CDR3 size: 14 residues. With 0 bases removed from V and 6 bases from J, the gap between germline ends came to 11 bases. CDR3 region: CASSVGQRTDTQYF. The CDR3 DNA sequence: TGTGCCAGCAGCGTAGGACAGAGGACGGATACGCAGTATTTT.

The table lists this clone with a count of one. CDR3 sequence (DNA): TGTGCCAGCATTGGGCTTGGCAGACACTCCTACGAGCAGTACTTC. Translated, it gives CASIGLGRHSYEQYF. The rearrangement uses TRBV6-1 and TRBJ2-7; D unclear. Between the trimmed V and J ends, which lost 7 bases and 0 bases, there was a span of 16 bases. The CDR3 is 15 residues long. Germline V gene sequence: CDR1 MNHNS, CDR2 SASEGT.

The genes are TRBV7-2 and TRBJ2-5; tentatively, D is TRBD1 (6 bases). Per the germline V gene, CDR1 is SGHTA and CDR2 is FQGNSA. The CDR3 has 14 amino acids. V was cut by 8 bases and J by 5 bases, with 18 bases left in between. The CDR3 DNA is TGTGCCAGCGCAATTTGGGCAGGGGTCGAGACCCAGTACTTC. Translation gives CASAIWAGVETQYF.

This clone was detected only once. The genes are TRBV9 and TRBJ1-2; 7 bases align to TRBD1. Germline V gives CDR1 SGDLS, CDR2 YYNGEE. V trimming: 6 bases; J trimming: 1 base; junction bases outside the gene matches: 6. This CDR3 is built from 14 residues. The CDR3 coding sequence is TGTGCCAGCAACCCCACAGGGGTTAACTATGGCTACACCTTC. This sequence encodes CASNPTGVNYGYTF.

V usage is TRBV4-3 and J usage is TRBJ1-5, with 7 nucleotides matching TRBD1. Trimming at V came to 3 bases and at J to 6 bases, leaving 20 bases not matched to a gene. Germline CDR1 reads LGHNA; CDR2 reads YSLEER. This CDR3 spans 19 amino acids. The CDR3 coding sequence is TGCGCCAGCAGCCAGGGCCACCGCTACAGGGGCTATAAGTTTCAGCCCCAGCATTTT. Translating gives CASSQGHRYRGYKFQPQHF.

V is TRBV9 and J is TRBJ2-6, with D perhaps TRBD2 (6 bases). The CDR3 is made up of 18 amino acids. Germline V gene sequence: CDR1 SGDLS, CDR2 YYNGEE. Trimming cost V 5 bases and J 1 base, with 19 bases left between them. CDR3 DNA: TGTGCCAGCAGGGGCCCTAGGAGGGGCGATTCTGGGGCCAACGTCCTGACTTTC. Translation: CASRGPRRGDSGANVLTF.

The V call is TRBV5-6, the J call TRBJ1-4; D is undetermined. The V and J ends lost 0 bases and 10 bases respectively, with 7 bases between them. The CDR3 is made up of 12 amino acids. From germline, CDR1 is SGHDT and CDR2 YYEEEE. CDR3 in amino acids: CASSLGAGKLFF. Here the CDR3 DNA reads TGTGCCAGCAGCTTGGGGGCGGGAAAACTGTTTTTT.

The rearrangement links TRBV7-9 to TRBJ1-2, with 9 bases identical to TRBD1. This CDR3 comprises 14 residues. The V gene end was trimmed by 5 bases and the J gene end by 4 bases; junction bases not matched to a gene: 5. Germline V gene data show CDR1 as SEHNR and CDR2 as FQNEAQ (reference sequence). CDR3 loop: CASSGRDRVYGYTF. The CDR3 DNA reads as TGTGCCAGCAGCGGCCGGGACAGGGTCTATGGCTACACCTTC.

V gene TRBV7-6 combines with J gene TRBJ2-3; 7 bases are a match to TRBD1. Per germline, CDR1 SGHVS and CDR2 FNYEAQ. This CDR3 has 14 residues. Trimming at V came to 4 bases and at J to 3 bases, leaving 4 bases not matched to a gene. Written as DNA, the CDR3 is TGTGCCAGCAGCTACACAGGGGAAACAGATACGCAGTATTTT. Protein product: CASSYTGETDTQYF.

The rearrangement links TRBV11-1 to TRBJ1-1; no reliable D call. Germline CDR1 and CDR2: SGHAT and FQDESV (reference sequence). V lost 2 bases and J 4 bases, leaving 8 bases between the germline ends. The CDR3 covers 13 residues. The CDR3 loop reads CASSLWEGTEAFF. CDR3 DNA: TGTGCCAGCAGCTTATGGGAGGGCACTGAAGCTTTCTTT.

This chain connects TRBV2 to TRBJ2-3, with 9 nucleotides matching TRBD2. This CDR3 spans 16 amino acids. With 8 bases clipped from V and 2 bases from J, the junction kept 11 bases outside the gene matches. The germline gives CDR1 SNHLY, CDR2 FYNNEI. In DNA form, the CDR3 reads TGTGCCAGCGGGGGAGGTAGCGGGGGTATCACAGATACGCAGTATTTT. Protein sequence: CASGGGSGGITDTQYF. Based on the CDR3 plus reference TRBV2 and TRBJ2-3, the full variable domain is EPEVTQTPSHQVTQMGQEVILRCVPISNHLYFYWYRQILGQKVEFLVSFYNNEISEKSEIFDDQFSVERPDGSNFTLKIRSTKLEDSAMYFCASGGGSGGITDTQYFGPGTRLTVL.

The chain is built from TRBV4-3 and TRBJ1-1; TRBD1 might be the D (6 bases). V was pared by 1 base and J by 4 bases, with 10 bases between. Germline V gene data show CDR1 as LGHNA and CDR2 as YSLEER. The CDR3 length is 14 residues. CDR3 residues: CASSQGAGATEAFF. The CDR3 nucleotides are TGCGCCAGCAGCCAAGGTGCAGGGGCCACTGAAGCTTTCTTT.

The chain employs TRBV15 and TRBJ1-2, with TRBD1 matching over 7 bases. The J segment lost 4 bases and the V segment lost 9 bases, leaving 14 bases of the junction unmatched. The CDR3 consists of 15 residues. CDR1 and CDR2 (germline): LNHNV, YYDKDF (reference sequence). CDR3 nucleotide sequence: TGTGCCACAAGCCGGGACAGTACTAATCGCTATGGCTACACCTTC. This sequence encodes CATSRDSTNRYGYTF.